The present T cell receptor (beta chain) was sequenced within a study of radiation and T cells in renal cell carcinoma. Germline V gene data show CDR1 as SGHDN and CDR2 as FVKESK. Trimming removed 8 bases at V and 8 bases at J, with 15 bases between. The CDR3 contains 12 residues. In regard to this clone: Its target is not known.

Whole-study results and caveats: From baseline, blood top tumor clonotypes peaked at 2 weeks post-radiation.

Time point here: blood 4 weeks post-SBRT, at nephrectomy. Noted treatment: 15 Gy SBRT to primary tumor, nephrectomy 4 weeks later. Nephrectomy followed 15 Gy stereotactic body radiation by 4 weeks. This table comes from immunoSEQ multiplex PCR, and its TCRdb copy is limited to in-frame clones, with some not included. The sample contains around 99,000 clones, 84% of which appear only once. The origin of this receptor is a man aged 55-75 years with renal cell carcinoma. The rearrangement uses TRBV14 and TRBJ1-2; D is ambiguous. The sample in question was blood, obtained from a patient whose treatment included radiotherapy and nephrectomy. CDR3 loop: CASSYTWWGYTF. The CDR3 DNA sequence: TGTGCCAGCTCCTATACGTGGTGGGGCTACACCTTC.